The clone carrying this T cell receptor (beta chain) is a singleton in its sample. Its specificity is unknown. This specimen comes from a study of shared clonotypes between healthy human individuals. The authors ran the assay at deep level. For every subset, genomic DNA was evenly distributed across several immunoSEQ plates. Template for every sorted-subset replicate PCR totaled roughly 200 ng DNA, 25,000 to 35,000 T cell genomes. Clones were read by immunoSEQ multiplex PCR, and TCRdb kept only the in-frame ones, dropping some. The profile shows 2,100,000 or so clones, about 94% of them singletons. This CDR3 is 14 amino acids long. Germline CDR1 reads ENHRY; CDR2 reads SYGVKD. Between the trimmed V and J ends, which lost 3 bases and 5 bases, there was a span of 13 bases. Study conclusions and caveats: Memory subsets generally showed lower estimated richness than naive subsets.

The genes are TRBV10-3 and TRBJ1-1; D is undetermined. This TCR was recovered from a man between 18 and 35 years old in good health. The sequenced sample was naive CD4+ T cells sorted from blood. Subset in this sample: CD45RA+ positively selected. CDR3 sequence: CAISDNGERTEAFF. Here the CDR3 DNA reads TGTGCCATCAGTGATAACGGGGAGAGAACTGAAGCTTTCTTT.